A single sample gave rise to the 6 T cell receptor beta chains below, sequenced in a study of blood T cell repertoires in COVID-19. The assay was immunoSEQ multiplex PCR, and TCRdb's table has in-frame clones only and misses some. This table has about 240,000 clones, about 85% appearing once. Sequencing was performed on peripheral blood. The source is a man in his sixties who had recovered from COVID-19.

The chain recombines TRBV6-1 with TRBJ2-4, with D perhaps TRBD1 (5 bases). The CDR3 extends over 14 amino acids. Germline V CDR1 and CDR2: MNHNS, SASEGT. V shed 2 bases and J shed 2 bases, with 7 bases lying between them. CDR3 protein: CASSERGTKNIQYF. For the CDR3, the DNA is TGTGCCAGCAGTGAAAGGGGAACCAAAAACATTCAGTACTTC.

This chain connects TRBV24-1 to TRBJ2-6; D ambiguous. V was shortened by 7 bases and J by 4 bases, with 7 bases between the two germline ends. This CDR3 has 13 residues. Per germline, CDR1 KGHDR and CDR2 SFDVKD. In DNA form, the CDR3 reads TGTGCCACCAGCCGGGTCGGGGCCAACGTCCTGACTTTC. It translates to CATSRVGANVLTF.

This chain joins TRBV5-6 and TRBJ2-1; 10 bases line up with TRBD2. The J segment lost 4 bases and the V segment lost 5 bases, leaving 6 bases of the junction unmatched. Germline CDR1 SGHDT, CDR2 YYEEEE. The CDR3 is 15 amino acids. This CDR3 is CASSILAGHYNEQFF. As DNA, the CDR3 is TGTGCCAGCAGTATACTAGCGGGGCATTACAATGAGCAGTTCTTC.

The rearrangement uses TRBV12-5 and TRBJ1-1; D might be TRBD1 (6 bases). Germline V CDR1 and CDR2: LGHNT, FRNRAP. V lost 3 bases, J lost 0 bases, and 11 bases lay in between. This CDR3 region has 15 residues. Here the CDR3 reads CASGFTGIMNTEAFF. In nucleotides, the CDR3 is TGTGCTAGTGGTTTTACAGGGATCATGAACACTGAAGCTTTCTTT.

The chain employs TRBV12-5 and TRBJ1-6, with D possibly matching TRBD1 (5 bases). CDR1 is LGHNT, CDR2 FRNRAP, per germline. The CDR3 runs to 16 residues. V was shortened by 0 bases and J by 8 bases, with 14 bases between the two germline ends. CDR3 DNA sequence: TGTGCTAGTGGTTTGGTACCCGCGACAGTAGATTCACCCCTCCACTTT. Translating it yields CASGLVPATVDSPLHF.

The genes are TRBV5-1 and TRBJ2-3; TRBD2 might be the D (5 bases). Trimming removed 4 bases from V and 4 bases from J, with 13 bases in between. CDR3 length: 14 residues. Germline V gene sequence: CDR1 SGHRS, CDR2 YFSETQ. The CDR3 region is CASSPREGPDTQYF. The DNA for the CDR3 is TGCGCCAGCAGCCCGAGAGAGGGTCCAGATACGCAGTATTTT.